This T cell receptor beta chain was profiled in a study of blood T cells in healthy people across ages. For the second PCR, which ran for about 6 to 11 cycles, a sample-barcoded 5' primer and a J-beta primer mix were used. Each CDR3 protein gets one entry after TCRdb re-called the 5' RACE reads with MiXCR. This sample has some 1.8 million distinct CDR3 sequences; roughly two fifths occur once, and the top ten carry 23%. The CDR3 length is 14 residues. The V end lost 3 bases, the J end lost 4 bases, and 7 bases lay between the germline ends. From germline, CDR1 is LNHNV and CDR2 YYDKDF (reference sequence).

The receptor was isolated from a human donor in good health. The sequencing input was blood. The chain recombines TRBV15 with TRBJ2-6, with TRBD1 as a possible D gene (5 bases). As DNA, the CDR3 is TGTGCCACCAGCAGCCGGACAGGGGCCAACGTCCTGACTTTC. It codes for CATSSRTGANVLTF.